These 16 T cell receptor beta chains originate from one sample sequenced in a study of blood T cell repertoires in COVID-19. Data came from immunoSEQ multiplex PCR; TCRdb stores just in-frame clones and leaves some out. The data contain around 270,000 clones, around 89% of them seen just once; the ten biggest clones take up about 4.2%. Source material: peripheral blood. The receptors originated from a man between 35 and 55 years old with acute or convalescent COVID-19.

The chain couples TRBV2 to TRBJ2-7, with a possible D match to TRBD1 (6 bases). The germline V gene encodes CDR1 SNHLY and CDR2 FYNNEI. This CDR3 region has 13 residues. V lost 11 bases and J lost 5, with 19 bases in between. CDR3 sequence reads: CASRDTSPNEQYF. For the CDR3, the DNA is TGTGCCTCCAGGGACACATCGCCAAACGAGCAGTACTTC.

In this sample, this clone turned up a few times. The rearrangement joins TRBV14 to TRBJ1-2, with TRBD1 identical over 8 bases. The CDR3 contains 19 residues. With V trimmed by 1 base and J by 2 bases, 15 bases remained unmatched. The germline gives CDR1 SGHDN, CDR2 FVKESK. This CDR3 reads CASSQATGRGRVQNYGYTF. DNA for the CDR3: TGTGCCAGCAGCCAAGCCACGGGCAGGGGGCGCGTGCAGAACTATGGCTACACCTTC.

J is TRBJ1-2 and V is TRBV29-1; the match to TRBD1 covers 7 bases. Germline values: CDR1 SQVTM, CDR2 ANQGSEA. J was trimmed by 4 bases and V by 0 bases; bases with no gene match: 5. This CDR3 is built from 14 residues. The CDR3 here is CSVEDRGRGYGYTF. The CDR3 nucleotides read TGCAGCGTTGAAGATAGGGGGCGAGGCTATGGCTACACCTTC.

V usage is TRBV24-1 and J usage is TRBJ2-7; tentative D call: TRBD1 (5 bases). V shed 7 bases and J shed 4 bases, with 10 bases lying between them. Germline V lookup: CDR1 KGHDR, CDR2 SFDVKD. The CDR3 has 12 amino acids. The DNA of the CDR3 is TGTGCCACCAGCGCTCAGGGATACGAGCAGTACTTC. Translated, it gives CATSAQGYEQYF.

The DNA for the CDR3 is TGTGCCAGCAGCCAATGGACAGGGGTAGATACGCAGTATTTT. Encoded protein: CASSQWTGVDTQYF. The chain joins TRBV14 to TRBJ2-3, with 9 bases lining up with TRBD1. V lost 2 bases, J lost 5 bases, and 2 bases stayed unmatched. This CDR3 contains 14 residues. Germline V CDR1 and CDR2: SGHDN, FVKESK.

In its sample, this clone was seen once. V and J are TRBV19 and TRBJ2-3; TRBD1 matches at 8 bases. The CDR3 sequence is 15 residues long. Germline V gene sequence: CDR1 LNHDA, CDR2 SQIVND (reference sequence). J gave up 2 bases and V 3 bases, and 4 bases lay outside the gene matches. This CDR3 is CASSMARGLTDTQYF. CDR3 nucleotide sequence: TGTGCCAGTAGTATGGCCAGGGGGCTCACAGATACGCAGTATTTT.

The CDR3 DNA reads TGTGCCAGCAGCCTTGGAGGGTCAGGGAACACTGAAGCTTTCTTT. Its translation: CASSLGGSGNTEAFF. V is TRBV11-3 and J is TRBJ1-1; D not certain. V lost 5 bases, J lost 1 base, and 14 bases lay in between. This CDR3 is built from 15 residues. The germline CDR1 and CDR2 sequences are SGHNT and YENEEA.

The V and J genes are TRBV7-7 and TRBJ2-1; TRBD1 is a possible D gene (5 bases). The V end lost 6 bases, the J end lost 3 bases, and 12 bases lay between the germline ends. Germline V gives CDR1 SSHAT, CDR2 FNYEAQ (reference sequence). The length of the CDR3 is 14 residues. Here the CDR3 reads CASSPITGYNEQFF. The CDR3 DNA is TGTGCCAGCAGTCCCATTACAGGCTACAATGAGCAGTTCTTC.

The V call is TRBV24-1, the J call TRBJ1-5, with a tentative D call TRBD1 (5 bases). The CDR3 covers 14 residues. Germline lookup yields CDR1 KGHDR and CDR2 SFDVKD. V gave up 6 bases and J gave up 3 bases, with 11 bases separating them. In DNA, the CDR3 is TGTGCCACCAGTTGGGGGGGAGACAATCAGCCCCAGCATTTT. Its protein product is CATSWGGDNQPQHF.

The chain joins TRBV5-6 to TRBJ1-1, with D possibly TRBD1 on 5 matching bases. The germline V gene encodes CDR1 SGHDT and CDR2 YYEEEE. The CDR3 has 12 amino acids. V was clipped by 0 bases and J by 10 bases, with 10 bases between them. The CDR3 loop reads CASSLGYRGAFF. DNA of the CDR3: TGTGCCAGCAGCTTGGGTTATAGGGGAGCTTTCTTT.

The rearrangement uses TRBV7-9 and TRBJ1-6; TRBD1 might be the D (6 bases). The CDR3 sequence is 15 residues long. The germline gives CDR1 SEHNR, CDR2 FQNEAQ (reference sequence). V lost 2 bases to trimming and J lost 10 bases, with 15 bases between them. DNA of the CDR3: TGTGCCAGCAGCTTATCCGCGGGGGCGAGGTCACCCCTCCACTTT. The encoded protein is CASSLSAGARSPLHF. Supplemented by reference TRBV7-9 and TRBJ1-6, the full variable domain reads DTGVSQNPRHKITKRGQNVTFRCDPISEHNRLYWYRQTLGQGPEFLTYFQNEAQLEKSRLLSDRFSAERPKGSFSTLEIQRTEQGDSAMYLCASSLSAGARSPLHFGNGTRLTVT.

CDR3 coding DNA: TGTGCCAGTAGTCCCACCGGACAGGGGGCTTCACCCCTCCACTTT. The encoded protein is CASSPTGQGASPLHF. V usage is TRBV19 and J usage is TRBJ1-6; the match to TRBD1 covers 11 bases. Germline assignment: CDR1 LNHDA and CDR2 SQIVND (reference sequence). After removal of 5 bases from V and 9 bases from J, the junction contained 6 bases not matched to a gene. The CDR3 loop spans 15 amino acids. The full variable domain, in which reference TRBV19 and TRBJ1-6 provide the parts outside the CDR3, is DGGITQSPKYLFRKEGQNVTLSCEQNLNHDAMYWYRQDPGQGLRLIYYSQIVNDFQKGDIAEGYSVSREKKESFPLTVTSAQKNPTAFYLCASSPTGQGASPLHFGNGTRLTVT.

This chain uses TRBV5-1 with TRBJ2-3, with D unclear. Germline assignment: CDR1 SGHRS and CDR2 YFSETQ. This CDR3 has 16 residues. Trimming took off 1 base at V and 1 base at J, with 13 bases between the two ends. CDR3 region: CASSLLSPRGTDTQYF. CDR3 sequence (DNA): TGCGCCAGCAGCTTGTTAAGTCCACGGGGCACAGATACGCAGTATTTT.

This chain uses TRBV5-1 with TRBJ1-2, with TRBD1 as a possible D gene (6 bases). The CDR3 runs 16 residues. Germline-derived CDR1 and CDR2 are SGHRS and YFSETQ. V was clipped by 0 bases and J by 4 bases, with 16 bases between them. CDR3 in DNA: TGCGCCAGCAGCTTGGTCGAAGGGGGAAGACTCTATGGCTACACCTTC. Protein: CASSLVEGGRLYGYTF. Complete variable domain (other parts from reference TRBV5-1 and TRBJ1-2): KAGVTQTPRYLIKTRGQQVTLSCSPISGHRSVSWYQQTPGQGLQFLFEYFSETQRNKGNFPGRFSGRQFSNSRSEMNVSTLELGDSALYLCASSLVEGGRLYGYTFGSGTRLTVV.

This chain joins TRBV5-1 and TRBJ2-3; 9 bases align to TRBD1. J lost 0 bases, V lost 4 bases, and 9 bases had no gene match. The CDR3 has 17 residues. Per the germline V gene, CDR1 is SGHRS and CDR2 is YFSETQ. CDR3 residues: CASSPGTGTFSTDTQYF. The CDR3 DNA reads TGCGCCAGCAGCCCTGGGACAGGGACCTTCAGCACAGATACGCAGTATTTT.

J is TRBJ1-2 and V is TRBV11-2, with TRBD1 matching over 9 bases. The germline V gene encodes CDR1 SGHAT and CDR2 FQNNGV. V shed 5 bases and J 5 bases; nucleotides not matched to a gene: 12. The CDR3 length is 16 residues. CDR3 sequence reads: CASSRPKGTGSYGYTF. The CDR3 nucleotides are TGTGCCAGCAGCCGCCCTAAAGGGACAGGGAGTTATGGCTACACCTTC.